This TCR beta chain was retrieved from a study of blood T cell repertoires in COVID-19 (dated by TCRdb to about 2020). A note on the overall study: Samples covering the acute and convalescent phases of COVID-19 were provided by collaborators in the United States, Italy and Spain. HLA class I and class II types, where available, came from metadata supplied by the sample provider rather than from assay-based typing. Nearly every sample came with metadata listing a de-identified subject ID, COVID-19 status, age in years and sex. The samples were drawn from two sources: the first 160 participants of the ongoing ImmuneRACE study, and fewer than 1,500 subjects contributed by 6 global collaborators. The repertoires were made available in a free public database intended to serve as a resource for research on the immune response to SARS-CoV-2. The prospective study material was composed of cDNA or gDNA derived from T cells, B-cell-depleted T cells, or PBMCs. The dataset comprised deeply sampled blood TCRbeta repertoires from subjects exposed to, actively infected with, or recovered from COVID-19. The full study reports these points: The amount of clinical and demographic metadata varied by source and participant and was provided uncurated.

As for this clone: Its antigen is unknown. There are no base qualities to consult, and no much larger clone falls within one base.

Inclusive of the bounding cysteine and phenylalanine, the CDR3 is 16 residues long. Only the CDR3 portion is preserved as DNA: 48 bases, with reading frame beginning at the first base. The V end gives up 4 bases and the J end 8 bases, leaving 12 bases in the junction not matched to a gene. In the germline V gene, CDR1 corresponds to SGHRS and CDR2 to YFSETQ. Each collaborating institution followed its own protocols to collect whole blood in K2EDTA tubes. For TCRbeta analysis, collaborators shipped samples in one of three forms: frozen whole blood, isolated PBMCs, or DNA extracted from either of those sample types. The immunoSEQ Assay, a bias-controlled multiplex PCR, was used to amplify TCRbeta CDR3 regions from genomic DNA. Processing in the source paper ran as follows. Within the assay, amplification of reference gene primers was used to estimate how many nucleated cells each sample contained. To quantify the absolute abundance of each unique TCRbeta CDR3 rearrangement, sequence reads were collapsed and filtered. Productive Simpson clonality was computed per sample as the square root of Simpson's diversity index over productive rearrangements. TCRdb stores this immuneACCESS table with in-frame sequences only. Part of the clones is absent; in the studies checked, under half of the shortfall reflects unresolved V genes, and no reason is known for the rest. The DNA gave D and trimming, while V, J and clone size come from that table. This sample has roughly 260,000 clones in its table, and 82% of those were observed once. The ten most abundant clones make up roughly 4.9% of the sample.

The sample comprised peripheral blood. The rearrangement joined TRBV5-1 to TRBJ1-4, with 9 central nucleotides matching TRBD1. The receptor comes from an elderly woman with active or convalescent COVID-19. The DNA sequence follows: TGCGCCAGCAGCGTAAGACCCGGGACAGGGAAAGAAAAACTGTTTTTT. Translated, it gives CASSVRPGTGKEKLFF.